The entry below gives a single T cell receptor (beta chain) sequence along with its context. Its antigen is currently unknown. Assay: immunoSEQ multiplex PCR; the TCRdb copy retains only in-frame clones and omits some. This table has around 31,000 clones, approximately 94% appearing once. Per the germline V gene, CDR1 is SGHTA and CDR2 is FQGTGA. With 6 bases removed from V and 5 bases from J, the gap between germline ends came to 14 bases. The CDR3 runs to 13 residues. These data belong to a study of T cells in localized non-small cell lung cancer. Findings and limits, study-wide: Appearing in adjacent lung were a median roughly 57 of the top 100 tumor clones. Elevated blood T cell density was associated with longer overall survival. Exceeding tumor, uninvolved adjacent lung had the highest T cell clonality. Sequencing was limited to one tumor region, leaving the possibility of heterogeneity open.

The chain couples TRBV7-3 to TRBJ2-7, with a tentative D call TRBD2 (6 bases). This receptor was obtained from a woman aged 35 to 70 with stage I lung adenocarcinoma. This specimen consisted of peripheral blood, obtained before any cancer treatment. This chain's CDR3 is CASSDREYHEQYF. Here the CDR3 DNA reads TGTGCCAGCAGTGATCGGGAGTATCACGAGCAGTACTTC.